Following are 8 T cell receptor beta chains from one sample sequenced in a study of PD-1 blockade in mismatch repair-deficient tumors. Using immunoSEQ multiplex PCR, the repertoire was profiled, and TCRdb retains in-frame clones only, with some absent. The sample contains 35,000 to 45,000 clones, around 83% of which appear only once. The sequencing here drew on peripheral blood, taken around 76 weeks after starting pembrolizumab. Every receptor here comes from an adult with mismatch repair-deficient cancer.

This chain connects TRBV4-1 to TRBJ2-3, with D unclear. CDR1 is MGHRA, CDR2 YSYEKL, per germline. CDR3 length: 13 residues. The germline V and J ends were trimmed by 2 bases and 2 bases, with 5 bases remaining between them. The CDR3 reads CASSQSFTDTQYF. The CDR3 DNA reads TGCGCCAGCAGCCAAAGTTTCACAGATACGCAGTATTTT.

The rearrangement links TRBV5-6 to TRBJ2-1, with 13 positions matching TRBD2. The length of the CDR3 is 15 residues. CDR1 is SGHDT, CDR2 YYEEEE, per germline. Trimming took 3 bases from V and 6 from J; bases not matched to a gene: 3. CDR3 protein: CASSSGTSGTNEQFF. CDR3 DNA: TGTGCCAGCAGCTCCGGGACTAGCGGGACCAATGAGCAGTTCTTC.

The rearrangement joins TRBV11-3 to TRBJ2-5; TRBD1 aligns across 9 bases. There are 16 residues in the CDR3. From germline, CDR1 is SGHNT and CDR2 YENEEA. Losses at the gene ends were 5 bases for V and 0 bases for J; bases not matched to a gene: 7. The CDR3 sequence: CASSVPGQGYQETQYF. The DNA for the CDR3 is TGTGCCAGCAGCGTACCGGGACAGGGTTACCAAGAGACCCAGTACTTC.

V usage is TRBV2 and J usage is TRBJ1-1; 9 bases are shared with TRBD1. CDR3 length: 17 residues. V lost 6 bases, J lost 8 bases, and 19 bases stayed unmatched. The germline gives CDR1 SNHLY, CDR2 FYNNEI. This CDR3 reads CASRPGQGMGNTAEAFF. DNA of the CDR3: TGTGCCAGCAGGCCCGGACAGGGGATGGGTAATACGGCCGAAGCTTTCTTT.

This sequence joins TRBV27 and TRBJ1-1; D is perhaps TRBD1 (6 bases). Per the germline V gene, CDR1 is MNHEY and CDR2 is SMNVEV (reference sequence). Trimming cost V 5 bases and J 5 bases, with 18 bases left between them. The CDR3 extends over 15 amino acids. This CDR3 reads CASSNDRRAITEAFF. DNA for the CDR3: TGTGCCAGCAGTAACGACAGGAGGGCCATTACTGAAGCTTTCTTT.

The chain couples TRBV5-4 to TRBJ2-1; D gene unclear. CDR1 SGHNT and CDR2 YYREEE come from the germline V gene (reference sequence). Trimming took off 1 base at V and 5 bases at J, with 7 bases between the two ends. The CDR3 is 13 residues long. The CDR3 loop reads CASSLWSNNEQFF. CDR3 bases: TGTGCCAGCAGCTTGTGGTCGAACAATGAGCAGTTCTTC.

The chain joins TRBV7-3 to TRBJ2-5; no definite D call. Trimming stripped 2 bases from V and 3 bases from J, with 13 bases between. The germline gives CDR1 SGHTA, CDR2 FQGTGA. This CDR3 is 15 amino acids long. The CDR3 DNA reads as TGTGCCAGCAGCTTAGGTTCGAATAGAAAAGAGACCCAGTACTTC. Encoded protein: CASSLGSNRKETQYF.

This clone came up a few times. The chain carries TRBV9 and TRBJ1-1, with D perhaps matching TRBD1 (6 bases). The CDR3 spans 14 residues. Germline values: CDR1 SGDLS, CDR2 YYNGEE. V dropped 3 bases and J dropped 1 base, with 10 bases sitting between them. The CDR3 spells CASSADSGNTEAFF. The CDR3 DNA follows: TGTGCCAGCAGCGCGGACAGCGGGAACACTGAAGCTTTCTTT.